Included here is one T cell receptor (beta chain) sequence, with context. These data come from a study of blood T cell repertoires in COVID-19. Study context: From the United States, Italy and Spain came samples of acute and convalescent COVID-19.

Only in-frame clones appear in the TCRdb table, and some are missing; sequencing was by immunoSEQ multiplex PCR. The table includes about 46,000 clones, approximately 83% detected once. The sample was peripheral blood. The sequence was collected from a human donor in a cohort sampled during active COVID-19. The donor label of this sample is uncertain.

CDR3 sequence reads: CATSDSLTGVAGELFF. The CDR3 DNA reads as TGTGCCACCAGTGATTCCCTGACAGGGGTCGCCGGGGAGCTGTTTTTT. The gene calls are TRBV24-1 and TRBJ2-2; 8 bases agree with TRBD1. CDR1 is KGHDR, CDR2 SFDVKD, per germline. V was pared by 2 bases and J by 6 bases, with 7 bases of the junction left unmatched. The CDR3 length is 16 residues.